This TCR beta chain originates from a study of blood T cell repertoires in COVID-19. About the research overall: Collection of acute and convalescent COVID-19 samples took place in the United States, Italy and Spain. T cells, B-cell-depleted T cells, or PBMCs supplied cDNA or gDNA.

The CDR3 runs to 12 residues. Germline lookup yields CDR1 MNHEY and CDR2 SVGAGI. With 7 bases removed from V and 0 bases from J, the gap between germline ends came to 7 bases. Per the study methods: For nucleated cells, counts were estimated from reference gene primer amplification. Assay used: immunoSEQ multiplex PCR; TCRdb lists only in-frame clones, some missing. V and J calls and clone size come straight from that table; D and trimming were deduced from the DNA. The sample carries 250,000 or so clones, about three quarters recorded once. The chain joins TRBV6-5 to TRBJ2-7; D is unresolved. Sequencing was performed on peripheral blood. The origin of this receptor is a woman of 80 years or more with acute or convalescent COVID-19. The CDR3 spells CASTTASYEQYF. CDR3 coding DNA: TGTGCCAGCACAACAGCCTCCTACGAGCAGTACTTC.